The 27 T cell receptor beta chains presented below share a single source sample, sequenced in a study of identical twins. TCRdb processed the 5' RACE reads anew with MiXCR; each CDR3 protein has one entry. The sample lists roughly 570,000 distinct CDR3 sequences; roughly 9.5% were seen once. Another study also made use of these data, one on yellow fever vaccine responses in identical twins.

The sequenced sample consisted of PBMCs. Receptors were obtained from a woman aged 18-29 years in good health.

This clonotype was seen a few times. The chain uses TRBV4-3 and TRBJ2-3, with TRBD2 identical over 8 bases. V shed 0 bases, J shed 6 bases, and the junction held 11 bases outside the gene matches. The CDR3 runs to 17 residues. CDR1 and CDR2 from the germline V gene are LGHNA and YSLEER. The CDR3 is CASSQDASGGPGDTQYF. In DNA form, the CDR3 reads TGCGCCAGCAGCCAAGATGCCAGCGGGGGACCGGGTGATACGCAGTATTTT.

This clonotype has just a few counts. The chain is built from TRBV5-1 and TRBJ2-5; 8 bases align to TRBD1. Per germline, CDR1 SGHRS and CDR2 YFSETQ. The CDR3 contains 16 residues. J was trimmed by 4 bases and V by 0 bases; bases with no gene match: 8. The CDR3 DNA reads TGCGCCAGCAGCTTGGTACCAGGGGGCCCAGGAGAGACCCAGTACTTC. This sequence encodes CASSLVPGGPGETQYF.

This clonotype was recorded at least ten times. The chain joins TRBV12-3 or TRBV12-4 to TRBJ2-3; TRBD1 or TRBD2 may be the D gene (5 bases each). The CDR3 loop spans 16 amino acids. Trimming took off 3 bases at V and 4 bases at J, with 17 bases between the two ends. Written as DNA, the CDR3 is TGTGCCAGCAGTTTTGGGCTTGGGGAGACAGCAGATACGCAGTATTTT. It codes for CASSFGLGETADTQYF.

The sample holds a few counts of this clonotype. This chain connects TRBV3-1 to TRBJ2-7; 10 bases are a match to TRBD2. The germline V gene has CDR1 LGHDT and CDR2 YNNKEL (reference sequence). Trimming took 1 base from V and 4 from J; bases not matched to a gene: 7. The CDR3 is 16 amino acids. The CDR3 DNA is TGTGCCAGCAGCCAAGGGCTAGCGGGAGTTCGGTACGAGCAGTACTTC. It codes for CASSQGLAGVRYEQYF.

This clonotype showed up just a few times. This chain links TRBV20-1 with TRBJ2-1; D is perhaps TRBD2 (5 bases). V lost 5 bases and J lost 4, with 9 bases in between. The CDR3 is 12 residues long. Germline CDR1 reads DFQATT; CDR2 reads SNEGSKA (reference sequence). The CDR3 reads CSAQLGYNEQFF. The CDR3 coding sequence is TGCAGTGCTCAACTAGGGTACAATGAGCAGTTCTTC.

The chain combines TRBV4-3 with TRBJ2-7, with 7 bases aligning to TRBD2. Per germline, CDR1 LGHNA and CDR2 YSLEER. The CDR3 extends over 14 amino acids. V gave up 0 bases and J gave up 4 bases; unmatched junction bases: 3. The CDR3 loop is CASSQEAGVYEQYF. CDR3 sequence (DNA): TGCGCCAGCAGCCAAGAGGCGGGAGTGTACGAGCAGTACTTC.

This clonotype was found many times. This chain links TRBV24-1 with TRBJ2-2; the D gene is possibly TRBD1 (6 bases). Trimming removed 4 bases from V and 6 bases from J, with 11 bases in between. The CDR3 has 14 amino acids. CDR1 is KGHDR, CDR2 SFDVKD, per germline. The CDR3 region is CATSDPQGSGELFF. The CDR3 nucleotides are TGTGCCACCAGTGACCCTCAGGGGTCCGGGGAGCTGTTTTTT.

This clonotype has just a few counts. The rearrangement uses TRBV29-1 and TRBJ2-1; TRBD2 matches 9 bases. V trimming: 2 bases; J trimming: 5 bases; junction bases outside the gene matches: 4. CDR1 and CDR2 from the germline V gene are SQVTM and ANQGSEA. The length of the CDR3 is 14 residues. CDR3 DNA sequence: TGCAGCGTTGAAAGACTAGCGGCCGACAATGAGCAGTTCTTC. It is translated as CSVERLAADNEQFF.

This clonotype has more than one count but fewer than ten. The V call is TRBV7-9, the J call TRBJ2-1; TRBD2 matches at 13 bases. CDR1 SEHNR and CDR2 FQNEAQ come from the germline V gene (reference sequence). With 3 bases clipped from V and 8 bases from J, the junction kept 7 bases outside the gene matches. CDR3 length equals 16 residues. The CDR3: CASSFRTSGSIDEQFF. The CDR3 region has the DNA TGTGCCAGCAGCTTCCGGACTAGCGGGAGTATAGATGAGCAGTTCTTC. Together with reference TRBV7-9 and TRBJ2-1, the CDR3 gives the full variable domain: DTGVSQNPRHKITKRGQNVTFRCDPISEHNRLYWYRQTLGQGPEFLTYFQNEAQLEKSRLLSDRFSAERPKGSFSTLEIQRTEQGDSAMYLCASSFRTSGSIDEQFFGPGTRLTVL.

This clonotype was observed at least ten times. The V gene is TRBV10-3, the J gene TRBJ2-7; D uncertain. The V gene lost 0 bases and the J gene lost 4 bases, with 4 bases spanning the gap. Looked up from germline, CDR1 is ENHRY and CDR2 is SYGVKD. The CDR3 contains 12 residues. CDR3 DNA: TGTGCCATCAGTGAGTCTCGATACGAGCAGTACTTC. Translated, it gives CAISESRYEQYF.

This clonotype showed up many times. The chain recombines TRBV14 with TRBJ2-1; TRBD1 might be the D (5 bases). This CDR3 is built from 15 residues. The V end was cut by 0 bases, the J end by 9 bases, with 15 bases between. Germline assignment: CDR1 SGHDN and CDR2 FVKESK. The CDR3 nucleotides are TGTGCCAGCAGCCAAGAGTTGCAGGGAATCGGTGAGCAGTTCTTC. This sequence encodes CASSQELQGIGEQFF.

There are a few counts of this clonotype. The V call is TRBV28, the J call TRBJ2-5; D is uncertain. This CDR3 is built from 12 residues. V shed 5 bases and J shed 2 bases, with 6 bases lying between them. In germline, CDR1 is MDHEN, CDR2 SYDVKM. The CDR3 reads CASSQQQETQYF. The CDR3 DNA follows: TGTGCCAGCAGTCAACAGCAAGAGACCCAGTACTTC.

Here the CDR3 reads CASSAEGREQYF. DNA of the CDR3: TGTGCCAGCAGTGCCGAGGGCCGGGAGCAGTACTTC. V is TRBV25-1 and J is TRBJ2-7, with a possible D match to TRBD2 (5 bases). Germline lookup yields CDR1 MGHDK and CDR2 SYGVNS. The V end was cut by 4 bases, the J end by 7 bases, with 11 bases between. The CDR3 length is 12 residues.

The genes are TRBV6-1 and TRBJ2-5, with D possibly TRBD1 on 5 matching bases. The germline CDR1 and CDR2 sequences are MNHNS and SASEGT. CDR3 length: 13 residues. Trimming shortened V by 1 base and J by 6 bases, and 9 bases separated the two germline ends. The CDR3 reads CASSEGTGQTQYF. The CDR3 nucleotides are TGTGCCAGCAGTGAAGGCACAGGCCAGACCCAGTACTTC.

This rearrangement joins TRBV6-4 to TRBJ2-7; D is unclear. Between the trimmed V and J ends, which lost 8 bases and 0 bases, there was a span of 14 bases. CDR1 and CDR2 (germline): MRHNA, SNTAGT. The CDR3 runs to 14 residues. CDR3 DNA: TGTGCCAGCTCCGAGACCCCGGGCTCCTACGAGCAGTACTTC. Its translation is CASSETPGSYEQYF.

This clonotype was counted between two and nine times. V usage is TRBV29-1 and J usage is TRBJ2-7; D is uncertain. The CDR3 runs 13 residues. The V gene's germline CDR1 is SQVTM and CDR2 ANQGSEA. Trimming shortened V by 5 bases and J by 7 bases, and 18 bases separated the two germline ends. The CDR3 region is CSVRASGVGEQYF. CDR3 nucleotides: TGCAGCGTTCGGGCCTCCGGCGTGGGGGAGCAGTACTTC.

Ten or more counts support this clonotype. V gene TRBV12-3 or TRBV12-4 combines with J gene TRBJ2-1; 15 nucleotides line up with TRBD2. CDR3 length equals 17 residues. Trimming took 3 bases from V and 2 from J; bases not matched to a gene: 2. The DNA of the CDR3 is TGTGCCAGCAGTTTTAGGACTAGCGGGAGGGCCTACAATGAGCAGTTCTTC. Amino acids: CASSFRTSGRAYNEQFF.

This chain joins TRBV24-1 and TRBJ1-2; 10 bases fit TRBD1. V shed 5 bases, J shed 3 bases, and the junction held 11 bases outside the gene matches. The CDR3 covers 17 residues. Germline-derived CDR1 and CDR2 are KGHDR and SFDVKD. CDR3 protein: CATSASGQGPWDYGYTF. The CDR3 DNA reads TGTGCCACCAGTGCTTCGGGACAGGGGCCTTGGGACTATGGCTACACCTTC.

The table lists this clonotype with many counts. The chain joins TRBV6-1 to TRBJ2-1, with 11 bases that match TRBD2. After removal of 6 bases from V and 9 bases from J, the junction contained 7 bases not matched to a gene. CDR1 is MNHNS and CDR2 is SASEGT in the germline V gene. The CDR3 is 14 residues long. The CDR3 nucleotides are TGTGCCAGCAGCACCATAGCGGGAGGGGGTGAGCAGTTCTTC. It translates to CASSTIAGGGEQFF.

This clonotype was counted many times. J is TRBJ1-5 and V is TRBV7-9; a weak D match, TRBD1 (5 bases). The CDR3 is made up of 15 amino acids. CDR1 SEHNR and CDR2 FQNEAQ come from the germline V gene (reference sequence). The V end lost 1 base, the J end lost 0 bases, and 7 bases lay between the germline ends. The CDR3 here is CASSLGDGSNQPQHF. CDR3 DNA: TGTGCCAGCAGCTTAGGGGACGGTAGCAATCAGCCCCAGCATTTT.

This chain connects TRBV19 to TRBJ2-2, with D perhaps given as TRBD1 or TRBD2 (5 bases each). The V gene lost 11 bases and the J gene lost 4 bases, with 17 bases spanning the gap. Looked up from germline, CDR1 is LNHDA and CDR2 is SQIVND (reference sequence). The CDR3 extends over 14 amino acids. This CDR3 reads CACGWQGRTGELFF. In DNA form, the CDR3 reads TGTGCCTGCGGGTGGCAGGGCCGCACCGGGGAGCTGTTTTTT.

The table lists this clonotype with a few counts. V and J are TRBV10-3 and TRBJ2-3; D call uncertain. The germline V gene encodes CDR1 ENHRY and CDR2 SYGVKD. The CDR3 is made up of 13 amino acids. Trimming took off 5 bases at V and 5 bases at J, with 11 bases between the two ends. This chain's CDR3 is CAISSDLIDTQYF. The CDR3 bases are TGTGCCATCAGTTCCGATCTAATAGATACGCAGTATTTT.

The chain links TRBV30 to TRBJ2-3, with D unclear. V shed 0 bases and J shed 1 base, with 8 bases lying between them. Per germline, CDR1 GTSNPN and CDR2 SVGIG (reference sequence). The CDR3 totals 14 residues. The CDR3 region is CAWSVLVGTDTQYF. The DNA for the CDR3 is TGTGCCTGGAGTGTGCTAGTCGGCACAGATACGCAGTATTTT.

This clonotype occurred a few times. This chain links TRBV5-1 with TRBJ2-2; D tentatively fits TRBD1 or TRBD2 (5 bases each). Between the trimmed V and J ends, which lost 9 bases and 4 bases, there was a span of 16 bases. Looked up from germline, CDR1 is SGHRS and CDR2 is YFSETQ. This CDR3 spans 14 amino acids. The CDR3 loop is CATMEAGFTGELFF. DNA for the CDR3: TGCGCCACCATGGAGGCAGGGTTCACCGGGGAGCTGTTTTTT.

This clonotype has only a few counts. The V and J genes are TRBV27 and TRBJ2-4; 13 nucleotides line up with TRBD2. CDR3 length equals 18 residues. V was clipped by 3 bases and J by 2 bases; unmatched bases: 7. Per germline, CDR1 MNHEY and CDR2 SMNVEV (reference sequence). CDR3 sequence: CASSFRLTSGGSKNIQYF. The CDR3 nucleotides are TGTGCCAGCAGTTTCCGCCTGACTAGCGGGGGGTCCAAAAACATTCAGTACTTC.

The rearrangement links TRBV6-1 to TRBJ2-7; no definite D call. This CDR3 has 14 residues. Germline V gene lookup returns CDR1 MNHNS and CDR2 SASEGT. The germline V and J ends were trimmed by 6 bases and 0 bases, with 12 bases remaining between them. This chain's CDR3 is CASRERTSSYEQYF. The CDR3 DNA reads TGTGCCAGCAGAGAGCGTACCAGCTCCTACGAGCAGTACTTC.

A few counts support this clonotype. The chain carries TRBV24-1 and TRBJ1-2; 7 bases match TRBD1. The V gene end was trimmed by 5 bases and the J gene end by 7 bases; junction bases not matched to a gene: 12. CDR3 length: 15 amino acids. Germline CDR1 is KGHDR and CDR2 is SFDVKD. The CDR3 loop reads CATSGSDRVGGGYTF. CDR3 bases: TGTGCCACCAGTGGGTCCGACAGGGTAGGAGGTGGCTACACCTTC.